This TCR beta chain was retrieved from a study of T cells in Graves' hyperthyroidism and ophthalmopathy. Authors of the study amplified TCR beta CDR3 regions from RNA transcripts. During a first-round RT-PCR of the TCR CDR3, the HTBI primer set was used. TCRdb reanalysed the multiplex PCR reads using MiXCR and keeps one entry per CDR3 protein. This sample has a few hundred thousand distinct CDR3 sequences, with roughly 15% found just once. The table lists this clonotype with many counts. Germline-derived CDR1 and CDR2 are LNHDA and SQIVND (reference sequence). The CDR3 sequence is 15 residues long. Trimming cost V 0 bases and J 2 bases, with 7 bases left between them.

The chain joins TRBV19 to TRBJ2-2; D gene ambiguous. Sequencing used blood. This receptor was taken from a woman under 30 with Graves' hyperthyroidism. CDR3 nucleotides: TGTGCCAGTAGTATAGACCACCTAAACACCGGGGAGCTGTTTTTT. Translating it yields CASSIDHLNTGELFF.